A single sample is the source of the 25 T cell receptor beta chains below, sequenced in a study of T cells after yellow fever vaccination. TCRdb fed the 5' RACE reads into MiXCR, producing one record per CDR3 protein. Seen here are around 72,000 distinct CDR3 sequences, more than 5.5% observed once, and the top ten hold approximately 28%. The sequences come from CD8+ T cells sorted from PBMCs, collected around 10 days after the first yellow fever vaccination. The origin of the receptors is a man younger than 35 who received the YFV17D yellow fever vaccine.

This clonotype appeared many times. CDR3 nucleotides: TGTGCCACCAGCAGAGCGGCGGAAAGCTACAATGAGCAGTTCTTC. The encoded protein is CATSRAAESYNEQFF. V is TRBV15 and J is TRBJ2-1; the D is unclear. Germline V gene data show CDR1 as LNHNV and CDR2 as YYDKDF (reference sequence). V lost 1 base and J 3 bases, leaving 10 bases between the germline ends. The CDR3 is 15 amino acids.

The chain recombines TRBV12-3 or TRBV12-4 with TRBJ2-2, with TRBD2 as a possible D gene (6 bases). V lost 6 bases to trimming and J lost 3 bases, with 17 bases between them. The CDR3 is 16 residues long. This CDR3 reads CASSTPARRDTGELFF. CDR3 nucleotide sequence: TGTGCCAGCAGCACCCCGGCACGGAGGGACACCGGGGAGCTGTTTTTT.

This clonotype occurred many times. As DNA, the CDR3 is TGTGCCAGCAGTCCACAGAGGGGCTCCTACAATGAGCAGTTCTTC. Its translation: CASSPQRGSYNEQFF. This chain connects TRBV12-3 or TRBV12-4 to TRBJ2-1; D tentatively reads TRBD1 or TRBD2 (5 bases each). This CDR3 has 15 amino acids. V shed 5 bases and J shed 0 bases, with 11 bases lying between them.

This clonotype was picked up a small number of times. V usage is TRBV12-3 or TRBV12-4 and J usage is TRBJ1-2; D is unresolved. This CDR3 is built from 12 residues. Trimming shortened V by 1 base and J by 6 bases, and 6 bases separated the two germline ends. The CDR3 DNA sequence: TGTGCCAGCAGTTTAGGATTGCATGGCTACACCTTC. The encoded protein is CASSLGLHGYTF.

This clonotype came up a few times. The CDR3 DNA follows: TGTGCCAGCAGCCTAGGGACAGAGAAAAACATTCAGTACTTC. Translating it yields CASSLGTEKNIQYF. The chain joins TRBV5-6 to TRBJ2-4; the match to TRBD1 covers 7 bases. There are 14 residues in the CDR3. Germline V lookup: CDR1 SGHDT, CDR2 YYEEEE. V shed 4 bases and J 4 bases; nucleotides not matched to a gene: 5.

This clonotype was found a few times. V usage is TRBV7-2 and J usage is TRBJ2-1; D is ambiguous. Trimming left V 3 bases short and J 8 bases short, with 5 bases between. This CDR3 is 11 amino acids long. Germline assignment: CDR1 SGHTA and CDR2 FQGNSA. The DNA for the CDR3 is TGTGCCAGCAGCTTCTCTTATGAGCAGTTCTTC. This translates into CASSFSYEQFF.

V and J are TRBV4-1 and TRBJ1-5, with D possibly matching TRBD1 (6 bases). CDR1 MGHRA and CDR2 YSYEKL come from the germline V gene. The CDR3 has 14 amino acids. Trimming cost V 4 bases and J 13 bases, with 20 bases left between them. The CDR3 protein is CASSLFSGGHRQHF. As DNA, the CDR3 is TGCGCCAGCAGCCTCTTCTCGGGGGGGCACCGGCAGCATTTT.

This clonotype occurred a few times. This sequence joins TRBV7-2 and TRBJ2-5, with TRBD2 identical over 12 bases. V shed 5 bases, J shed 1 base, and the junction held 2 bases outside the gene matches. The CDR3 has 15 residues. The V gene's germline CDR1 is SGHTA and CDR2 FQGNSA. Here the CDR3 DNA reads TGTGCCAGCAGCCCACTAGCGGGGGGCCAAGAGACCCAGTACTTC. The encoded protein is CASSPLAGGQETQYF.

This clonotype was seen repeatedly, ten times or more. V gene TRBV5-1 combines with J gene TRBJ2-1; 15 bases are a match to TRBD2. Germline CDR1 SGHRS, CDR2 YFSETQ. The CDR3 runs to 15 residues. With V trimmed by 8 bases and J by 4 bases, 4 bases remained unmatched. In DNA form, the CDR3 reads TGCGCCAGTGGGACTAGCGGGGGGCCTTACAATGAGCAGTTCTTC. Translated, it gives CASGTSGGPYNEQFF.

V usage is TRBV28 and J usage is TRBJ1-1; D perhaps matches TRBD1 (5 bases). Germline-derived CDR1 and CDR2 are MDHEN and SYDVKM. This CDR3 has 15 residues. V was clipped by 1 base and J by 0 bases, with 9 bases between them. CDR3 nucleotide sequence: TGTGCCAGCAGTTTATATGACAGTATGAACACTGAAGCTTTCTTT. It encodes CASSLYDSMNTEAFF.

In its sample, this clonotype was seen many times. The DNA is omitted, as the CDR3 cannot be located on it reliably, and the CDR3 follows TCRdb's listing. The chain recombines TRBV12-3 or TRBV12-4 with TRBJ1-6. The CDR3 has 14 residues if both end residues are counted. The CDR3 sequence is CASSSSGYNSPLHF.

The rearrangement links TRBV11-2 to TRBJ2-3; TRBD1 is a possible D gene (5 bases). Trimming shortened V by 0 bases and J by 4 bases, and 17 bases separated the two germline ends. Germline V gene sequence: CDR1 SGHAT, CDR2 FQNNGV. The CDR3 runs to 17 residues. The CDR3 spells CASSLDVGRARADTQYF. CDR3 DNA: TGTGCCAGCAGCTTAGATGTCGGCAGGGCTCGAGCAGATACGCAGTATTTT.

This clonotype was observed at least ten times. The chain recombines TRBV15 with TRBJ1-5; a possible D gene is TRBD1 (5 bases). Germline V gene data show CDR1 as LNHNV and CDR2 as YYDKDF (reference sequence). This CDR3 region has 15 residues. V lost 5 bases and J 6 bases, leaving 17 bases between the germline ends. CDR3 DNA: TGTGCCACCAGCCGAGCTCCTAGTGGGGGTCAGCCCCAGCATTTT. The encoded protein is CATSRAPSGGQPQHF.

The chain combines TRBV19 with TRBJ2-3; no clear D gene. The germline V gene has CDR1 LNHDA and CDR2 SQIVND (reference sequence). The CDR3 runs to 14 residues. V was shortened by 10 bases and J by 0 bases, with 14 bases between the two germline ends. The CDR3 bases are TGTGCCATTGCGACTGAGGATAGCACAGATACGCAGTATTTT. This codes for CAIATEDSTDTQYF. The entire variable domain, with the rest obtained from reference TRBV19 and TRBJ2-3, is as follows: DGGITQSPKYLFRKEGQNVTLSCEQNLNHDAMYWYRQDPGQGLRLIYYSQIVNDFQKGDIAEGYSVSREKKESFPLTVTSAQKNPTAFYLCAIATEDSTDTQYFGPGTRLTVL.

In its sample, this clonotype was seen a few times. The chain employs TRBV5-1 and TRBJ2-7; 7 positions agree with TRBD1. J lost 6 bases, V lost 4 bases, and 4 bases had no gene match. In germline, CDR1 is SGHRS, CDR2 YFSETQ. This CDR3 is 12 amino acids long. The CDR3 DNA reads as TGCGCCAGCAGCGGGACAGAGGGCGAGCAGTACGTC. This encodes CASSGTEGEQYV.

As regards this clonotype: Its ends do not fully match the called genes, so a read error is possible. V gene TRBV5-1 combines with J gene TRBJ1-4; D gene unclear. Looked up from germline, CDR1 is SGHRS and CDR2 is YFSETQ. This CDR3 comprises 15 residues. CDR3 sequence reads: CASSLGDATNKKLFF. The CDR3 DNA follows: TGCGCCAGCAGCTTGGGCGACGCAACTAATAAAAAACTGTTTTTT.

The table lists this clonotype with a few counts. This rearrangement joins TRBV15 to TRBJ1-1; no reliable D call. This CDR3 spans 13 amino acids. Between the trimmed V and J ends, which lost 4 bases and 0 bases, there was a span of 6 bases. The V gene's germline CDR1 is LNHNV and CDR2 YYDKDF (reference sequence). This chain's CDR3 is CATSTSMNTEAFF. Written as DNA, the CDR3 is TGTGCCACCAGCACTAGCATGAACACTGAAGCTTTCTTT.

This clonotype was seen ten or more times. The V call is TRBV28, the J call TRBJ1-4, with a weak D call TRBD1 (6 bases). The germline V gene has CDR1 MDHEN and CDR2 SYDVKM. V was cut by 4 bases and J by 7 bases, with 19 bases left in between. The length of the CDR3 is 16 residues. The CDR3 DNA reads TGTGCCAGCAGTTCCCCCCGGAGGGGGGGCCCTGAAAAACTGTTTTTT. Its translation is CASSSPRRGGPEKLFF.

This sequence joins TRBV7-6 and TRBJ1-2; tentatively, D is TRBD1 (6 bases). Between the trimmed V and J ends, which lost 5 bases and 4 bases, there was a span of 17 bases. Germline V CDR1 and CDR2: SGHVS, FNYEAQ. This CDR3 has 15 amino acids. The CDR3 reads CASSRRWTVAYGYTF. The CDR3 DNA reads as TGTGCCAGCAGCCGCCGGTGGACAGTAGCCTATGGCTACACCTTC. The variable domain in full, with the rest retrieved from reference TRBV7-6 and TRBJ1-2, is GAGVSQSPRYKVTKRGQDVALRCDPISGHVSLYWYRQALGQGPEFLTYFNYEAQQDKSGLPNDRFSAERPEGSISTLTIQRTEQRDSAMYRCASSRRWTVAYGYTFGSGTRLTVV.

This clonotype was counted at least ten times. V and J are TRBV10-3 and TRBJ2-3; TRBD2 agrees at 12 bases. The CDR3 consists of 18 residues. Trimming at V came to 6 bases and at J to 1 base, leaving 11 bases not matched to a gene. The germline CDR1 and CDR2 sequences are ENHRY and SYGVKD. The CDR3 here is CAISRARTSGDRTDTQYF. The CDR3 DNA is TGTGCCATCAGCCGCGCGCGGACTAGCGGGGACCGCACAGATACGCAGTATTTT.

This clonotype was counted between two and nine times. The rearrangement uses TRBV27 and TRBJ2-2; 11 bases are shared with TRBD2. The length of the CDR3 is 16 residues. After removal of 5 bases from V and 5 bases from J, the junction contained 7 bases not matched to a gene. Germline-derived CDR1 and CDR2 are MNHEY and SMNVEV (reference sequence). CDR3 protein: CASSPLAGGLTGELFF. DNA of the CDR3: TGTGCCAGCAGTCCGCTAGCGGGGGGCCTTACCGGGGAGCTGTTTTTT.

This clonotype was counted a few times. V gene TRBV5-1 combines with J gene TRBJ2-7, with 8 bases that match TRBD1. V was pared by 2 bases and J by 6 bases, with 7 bases of the junction left unmatched. CDR3 length: 14 amino acids. The germline CDR1 and CDR2 sequences are SGHRS and YFSETQ. In DNA, the CDR3 is TGCGCCAGCAGCTTCCGACAGGGGTTGTCCGAGCAGTACTTC. Translated, it gives CASSFRQGLSEQYF.

This clonotype occurred many times. The rearrangement uses TRBV20-1 and TRBJ2-2; perhaps TRBD1 as D (5 bases). The length of the CDR3 is 16 residues. Trimming removed 1 base from V and 1 base from J, with 13 bases in between. Germline V CDR1 and CDR2: DFQATT, SNEGSKA (reference sequence). For the CDR3, the DNA is TGCAGTGCTAGAGCCCCGCCCAGGGAGAACACCGGGGAGCTGTTTTTT. It encodes CSARAPPRENTGELFF.

This clonotype turned up a few times. The chain has TRBV10-2 and TRBJ1-5; TRBD1 matches 7 bases. This CDR3 is 15 amino acids long. V gave up 5 bases and J gave up 5 bases; unmatched junction bases: 9. Germline V lookup: CDR1 WSHSY, CDR2 SAAADI. Here the CDR3 reads CASSRQGEGYQPQHF. CDR3 nucleotide sequence: TGCGCCAGCAGTAGACAGGGTGAGGGGTATCAGCCCCAGCATTTT.

This chain links TRBV4-1 with TRBJ1-5, with a possible D match to TRBD1 (5 bases). V gave up 4 bases and J gave up 7 bases, with 20 bases separating them. The CDR3 length is 16 residues. CDR1 and CDR2 from the germline V gene are MGHRA and YSYEKL. The chain's CDR3 is CASSPLGQGTLQPQHF. CDR3 in DNA: TGCGCCAGCAGCCCGCTTGGCCAGGGAACATTGCAGCCCCAGCATTTT.